This T cell receptor beta chain was observed in a study of long-term antiretroviral therapy in people with HIV (dated by TCRdb to between 2021 and 2024). Regarding the complete study: Collection of the earliest samples took place about a decade ahead of the 2015 WHO recommendation for immediate ART, at a time when ART was typically delayed until CD4 counts fell. A retrospective serial study tested whether ART initiation and durable HIV suppression were associated with changes in peripheral blood TRB repertoire composition and diversity. The cohort contributed fewer than 200 cryopreserved PBMC samples from 30 to 35 adults with confirmed HIV infection, collected serially over a mean of about six years (range 1-12). Among the 30 to 35 participants with HIV, eleven were female. No cross-contamination during QIAcube processing turned up in test extractions that ran a monoclonal T-cell line alongside 25 to 35 polyclonal samples. The study at large found these results: Unsorted PBMC were profiled instead of sorted CD4+ and CD8+ T cells because pre-ART samples had limited cell numbers. Since PBMC availability was limited, sequencing covered only the TCR beta chain, with no alpha chain pairing. Inferences about post-ART repertoire changes are limited because no data were available on ART adherence, viral resistance or therapy changes. Starting ART was linked to a significant rise in TRB diversity, yet even after long-term ART the diversity remained significantly lower than in transplant donor controls. The samples span the years 2004 to 2017, and the ART regimens used at that time may not be as effective as current regimens. Expanded TRB clones identified before ART initiation dominated the repertoire at all time points, although this dominance fluctuated and declined in many PLHIV after ART. HIV repertoires had narrower CDR3 length ranges than controls, and the network structure suggested an antigen-experienced repertoire that shifted only slightly toward naive after ART.

Inclusion was restricted to participants for whom at least one PBMC sample before ART initiation and at least two post-ART samples were available. All participants with HIV were treated in the United States of America. Before DNA extraction, cryopreserved samples of roughly 1-10 million PBMC were thawed and washed. At the time of the earliest PBMC sample for each participant with HIV, ages ranged from roughly 20 to 60 years. PBMC samples from each participant spanned 1-4 timepoints before ART initiation and 2-8 timepoints after ART initiation, with a median of 7 samples. For every participant, serial HIV viral load, CD4+ T-cell count, ART history and demographic data were obtained. Genomic DNA was extracted from unsorted PBMC with a Qiagen kit on a QIAcube, processed in batches of 12 samples. The germline V gene specifies MGHRA as CDR1 and YSYEKL as CDR2. Including the terminal cysteine and phenylalanine, the CDR3 comprises 16 residues. Solely the CDR3 DNA is kept, with 48 bases framed from the first base. Relative to germline, V is 0 bases shorter and J is 9 bases shorter, with 15 bases between their ends.

A remark on this clone: This clone's antigen is unknown. Base quality data are lacking; no much larger clone is found one base away.

The immunoSEQ hsTCRB v3.0 assay was used at survey level resolution to sequence the TRB variable region. TRB sequencing targeted a depth of roughly 35,000-55,000 T-cell genomes per sample. TRB libraries were pooled and sequenced on an Illumina MiSeq using a v3 150-cycle kit. On the authors' methods: Repertoire analysis was run in R within a reproducible Nextflow workflow that covered QC, data transformation and analysis. LymphoSeq2, an R package for exploring AIRR-Seq data, was used to implement the custom analyses. After excluding a few samples that yielded fewer than 5000 total TRB sequences, approximately 180 HIV repertoires remained for analysis. Of the 180 to 200 retained HIV repertoires, over 55 were collected before and about 130 after ART initiation. Repertoires were downsampled to 5000 TRB nucleotide sequences, and summary statistics were averaged over 100 downsampling iterations. Only TRB sequences with CDR3 regions of at least seven amino acids were retained for analysis. Diversity was assessed using a clonality score derived from Shannon entropy and using the Gini coefficient. In repertoire networks, the top 5000 CDR3 amino acid sequences were linked whenever an edit distance of one separated two sequences. Antigen specificity groups and MHC restriction were predicted for TRB CDR3 amino acid sequences with GLIPH2. CDR3 amino acid sequences were matched against VDJdb and McPAS-TCR to flag known CMV, EBV, HIV or tissue antigen associations. Pre-ART, post-ART and control groups were compared with Wilcoxon signed-rank tests and Holm-Bonferroni correction. TCRdb re-hosts the immuneACCESS table, in-frame sequences only. Its copies lack some clones; in the studies checked, an unresolved V gene accounts for under half of them, and the cause for the rest is not known. The D gene and trimming were derived from the DNA, and the V and J assignments and clone size from that table. The sample table holds about 20,000 clones, of which more than 75% were seen once. 3.5% to 5.5% of the sample goes to the ten largest clones.

This TCR was sampled from a man under 40 with HIV. Here the chain combines TRBV4-1 and TRBJ1-6, and TRBD1 may be the D gene, going by 6 matching bases. Sequenced here: unsorted PBMCs, sampled around 6 years after starting antiretroviral therapy. The CDR3 in this case is CASSQERDTLGSPLHF. The sequenced DNA is TGCGCCAGCAGCCAAGAGCGGGACACCCTTGGTTCACCCCTCCACTTT.